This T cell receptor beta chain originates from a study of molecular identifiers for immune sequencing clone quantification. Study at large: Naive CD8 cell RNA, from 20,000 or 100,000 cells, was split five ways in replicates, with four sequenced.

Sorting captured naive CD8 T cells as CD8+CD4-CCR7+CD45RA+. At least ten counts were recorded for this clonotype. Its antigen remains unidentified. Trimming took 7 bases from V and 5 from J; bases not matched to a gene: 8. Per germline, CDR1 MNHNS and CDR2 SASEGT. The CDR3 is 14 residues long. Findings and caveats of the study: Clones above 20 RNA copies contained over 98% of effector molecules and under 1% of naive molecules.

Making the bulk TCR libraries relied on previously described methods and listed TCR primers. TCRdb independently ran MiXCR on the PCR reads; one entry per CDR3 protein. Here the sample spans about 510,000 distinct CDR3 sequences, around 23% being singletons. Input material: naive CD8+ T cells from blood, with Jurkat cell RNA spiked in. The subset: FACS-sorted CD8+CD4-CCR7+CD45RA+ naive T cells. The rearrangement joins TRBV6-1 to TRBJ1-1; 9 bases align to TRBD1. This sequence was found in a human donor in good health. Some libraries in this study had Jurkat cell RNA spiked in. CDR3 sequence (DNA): TGTGCCAGCACCCCGTGGACAGGGGTTACTGAAGCTTTCTTT. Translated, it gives CASTPWTGVTEAFF.